Sequencing of this TCR beta chain was carried out in a study of blood T cell repertoires in COVID-19. Study at large: Acute and convalescent COVID-19 samples came from the United States, Italy and Spain. From T cells, B-cell-depleted T cells, or PBMCs came the material, which was cDNA or gDNA.

The authors' processing: Amplifying reference gene primers gave estimates of nucleated cell counts. Method: immunoSEQ multiplex PCR; TCRdb's copy keeps in-frame clones and lacks some. The DNA gave D and trimming, while V, J and clone size come from that table. Of some 200,000 clones listed, around nine tenths were seen once; the top ten hold 4% to 5.5%. V gave up 5 bases and J gave up 11 bases, with 12 bases separating them. Per the germline V gene, CDR1 is SNHLY and CDR2 is FYNNEI. The CDR3 contains 11 residues. The specimen sequenced was peripheral blood. This TCR was recovered from a woman aged 40 to 50 with acute or convalescent COVID-19. This chain joins TRBV2 and TRBJ1-1; D gene uncertain. CDR3 nucleotides: TGTGCCAGCAGTCAGGCTACTGGGGCTTTCTTT. The encoded protein is CASSQATGAFF.